One sample yielded the 9 T cell receptor beta chains listed below, sequenced in a study of T cells after yellow fever vaccination. TCRdb used MiXCR to reprocess the 5' RACE reads, holding one entry per CDR3 protein. The table has just under 600,000 distinct CDR3 sequences, 13% seen once. The source material was PBMCs, sampled on the day of the yellow fever booster vaccination. Receptors originate from a man in his thirties or forties who received the YFV17D yellow fever vaccine.

The V and J genes are TRBV12-3 or TRBV12-4 and TRBJ2-3; TRBD2 might be the D (5 bases). This CDR3 is built from 17 residues. The V end lost 3 bases, the J end lost 6 bases, and 22 bases lay between the germline ends. The CDR3 nucleotides are TGTGCCAGCAGTTTTTCGTGGGAGAGCTTTCAAGGGGATACGCAGTATTTT. Residues: CASSFSWESFQGDTQYF.

The chain carries TRBV28 and TRBJ2-7; D ambiguous. The germline V gene encodes CDR1 MDHEN and CDR2 SYDVKM. The CDR3 sequence is 10 residues long. Between the trimmed V and J ends, which lost 10 bases and 4 bases, there was a span of 8 bases. CDR3 loop: CANLSYEQYF. The CDR3 bases are TGTGCCAACCTATCTTACGAGCAGTACTTC.

The CDR3 protein is CASSPPGDTDTQYF. DNA for the CDR3: TGTGCCAGCTCACCACCGGGGGACACAGATACGCAGTATTTT. V and J are TRBV18 and TRBJ2-3; D may match TRBD1 or TRBD2 (5 bases each). This CDR3 is 14 amino acids long. Trimming took 0 bases from V and 2 from J, leaving 6 bases between them. Germline-derived CDR1 and CDR2 are KGHSH and LQKENI.

This rearrangement joins TRBV20-1 to TRBJ2-7; D is perhaps TRBD1 (6 bases). Between the trimmed V and J ends, which lost 7 bases and 3 bases, there was a span of 16 bases. This CDR3 has 13 amino acids. From germline, CDR1 is DFQATT and CDR2 SNEGSKA (reference sequence). CDR3 bases: TGCAGTGGATCCAGGGGAGCGTACTACGAGCAGTACTTC. It specifies CSGSRGAYYEQYF.

This clonotype has more than one count but fewer than ten. The rearrangement links TRBV7-9 to TRBJ1-1; D might be TRBD1 (6 bases). Trimming stripped 2 bases from V and 0 bases from J, with 10 bases between. CDR3 length: 15 amino acids. Germline V lookup: CDR1 SEHNR, CDR2 FQNEAQ (reference sequence). CDR3 nucleotides: TGTGCCAGCAGCTTACCCGGGACATTGAACACTGAAGCTTTCTTT. Amino acid sequence: CASSLPGTLNTEAFF.

In this sample, this clonotype turned up a few times. This sequence joins TRBV5-6 and TRBJ1-1; D not certain. This CDR3 spans 17 amino acids. The V and J ends lost 5 bases and 3 bases respectively, with 23 bases between them. Germline loops: CDR1 SGHDT, CDR2 YYEEEE. The CDR3 nucleotides read TGTGCCAGCAGTTTTGAACCTTCGGGAGAGAAATACACTGAAGCTTTCTTT. Amino acid sequence: CASSFEPSGEKYTEAFF.

This clonotype was seen only a few times. This rearrangement joins TRBV3-1 to TRBJ2-6; the D is unclear. This CDR3 has 18 residues. The ends were cut back, 4 bases at V and 0 bases at J, with 16 bases in the middle. Germline lookup yields CDR1 LGHDT and CDR2 YNNKEL (reference sequence). The CDR3 region is CASSRNGGALSGANVLTF. CDR3 bases: TGTGCCAGCAGCCGTAATGGTGGCGCGCTCTCTGGGGCCAACGTCCTGACTTTC. Complete variable domain (other parts from reference TRBV3-1 and TRBJ2-6): DTAVSQTPKYLVTQMGNDKSIKCEQNLGHDTMYWYKQDSKKFLKIMFSYNNKELIINETVPNRFSPKSPDKAHLNLHINSLELGDSAVYFCASSRNGGALSGANVLTFGAGSRLTVL.

The chain joins TRBV7-9 to TRBJ2-3; 8 nucleotides match TRBD2. J gave up 1 base and V 11 bases, and 14 bases lay outside the gene matches. This CDR3 comprises 16 residues. Per the germline V gene, CDR1 is SEHNR and CDR2 is FQNEAQ (reference sequence). The CDR3 spells CAHPRSGSSGTDTQYF. In DNA form, the CDR3 reads TGTGCCCACCCGAGGAGCGGGAGCAGCGGCACAGATACGCAGTATTTT.

The chain combines TRBV29-1 with TRBJ2-7; 11 bases match TRBD2. CDR1 and CDR2 (germline): SQVTM, ANQGSEA. The CDR3 totals 16 residues. V lost 6 bases, J lost 2 bases, and 12 bases stayed unmatched. Here the CDR3 DNA reads TGCAGCGTGGTTGGACTAGCGGGTTCGGCAGCCTACGAGCAGTACTTC. It yields the protein CSVVGLAGSAAYEQYF.